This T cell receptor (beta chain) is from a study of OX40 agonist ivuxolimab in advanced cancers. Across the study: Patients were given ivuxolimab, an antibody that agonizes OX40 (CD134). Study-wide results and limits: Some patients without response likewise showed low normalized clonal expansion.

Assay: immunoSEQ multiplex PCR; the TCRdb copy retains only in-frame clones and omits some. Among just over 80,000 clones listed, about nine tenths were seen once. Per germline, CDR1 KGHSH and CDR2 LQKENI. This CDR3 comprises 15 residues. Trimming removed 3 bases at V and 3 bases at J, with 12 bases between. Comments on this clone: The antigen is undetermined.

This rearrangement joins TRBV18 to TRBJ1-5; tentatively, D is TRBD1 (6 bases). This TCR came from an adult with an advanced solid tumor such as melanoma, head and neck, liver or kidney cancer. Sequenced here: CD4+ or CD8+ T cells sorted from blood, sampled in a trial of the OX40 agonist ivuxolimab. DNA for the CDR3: TGTGCCAGCTCACCGACAGGCGCTCTCAATCAGCCCCAGCATTTT. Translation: CASSPTGALNQPQHF.